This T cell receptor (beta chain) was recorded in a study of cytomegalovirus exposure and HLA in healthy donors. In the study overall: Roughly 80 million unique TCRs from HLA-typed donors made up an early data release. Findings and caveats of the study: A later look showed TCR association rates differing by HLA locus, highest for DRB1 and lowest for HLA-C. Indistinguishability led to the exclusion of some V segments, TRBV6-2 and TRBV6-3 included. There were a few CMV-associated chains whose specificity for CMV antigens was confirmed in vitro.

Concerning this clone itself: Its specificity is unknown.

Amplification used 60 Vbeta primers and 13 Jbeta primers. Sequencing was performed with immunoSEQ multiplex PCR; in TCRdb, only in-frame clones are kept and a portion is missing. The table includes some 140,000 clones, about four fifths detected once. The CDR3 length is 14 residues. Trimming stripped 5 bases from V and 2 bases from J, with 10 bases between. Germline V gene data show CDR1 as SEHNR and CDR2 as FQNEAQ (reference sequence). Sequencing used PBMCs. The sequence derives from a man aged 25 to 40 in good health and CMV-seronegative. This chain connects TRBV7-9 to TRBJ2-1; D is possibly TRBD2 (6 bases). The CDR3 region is CASSNSGTYNEQFF. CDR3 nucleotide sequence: TGTGCCAGCAGCAATAGCGGAACCTACAATGAGCAGTTCTTC.